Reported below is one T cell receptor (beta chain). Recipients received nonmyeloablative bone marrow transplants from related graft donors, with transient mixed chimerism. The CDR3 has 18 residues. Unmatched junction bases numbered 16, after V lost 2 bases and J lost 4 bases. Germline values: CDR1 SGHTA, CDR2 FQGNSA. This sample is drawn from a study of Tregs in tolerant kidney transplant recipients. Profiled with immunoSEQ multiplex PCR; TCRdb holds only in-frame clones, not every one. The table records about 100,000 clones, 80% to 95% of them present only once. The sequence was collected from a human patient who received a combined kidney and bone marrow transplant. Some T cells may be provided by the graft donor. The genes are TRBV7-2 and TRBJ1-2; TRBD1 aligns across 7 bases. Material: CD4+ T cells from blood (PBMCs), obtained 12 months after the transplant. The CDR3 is CASSLYETGSFFRYGYTF. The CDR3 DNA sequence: TGTGCCAGCAGCTTATATGAGACAGGGTCCTTTTTTCGCTATGGCTACACCTTC.